This TCR beta chain stems from a study of shared clonotypes between healthy human individuals. On the study more broadly: There were three CD4 naive, three CD4 memory, two CD8 naive and one CD8 memory plates per donor.

This CDR3 region has 14 residues. Germline V gene data show CDR1 as GTSNPN and CDR2 as SVGIG (reference sequence). Trimming stripped 0 bases from V and 7 bases from J, with 10 bases between. Data came from immunoSEQ multiplex PCR; TCRdb stores just in-frame clones and leaves some out. The sample includes roughly 2 million clones, around 95% of them seen just once. The sequencing sample was made of naive CD4+ T cells sorted from blood. Stated subset: CD45RA+ positively selected. The receptor was isolated from a man between 18 and 35 years old in good health. The chain has TRBV30 and TRBJ1-6; D uncertain. The CDR3 protein is CAWSVNGRNSPLHF. Here the CDR3 DNA reads TGTGCCTGGAGTGTAAACGGACGGAATTCACCCCTCCACTTT.